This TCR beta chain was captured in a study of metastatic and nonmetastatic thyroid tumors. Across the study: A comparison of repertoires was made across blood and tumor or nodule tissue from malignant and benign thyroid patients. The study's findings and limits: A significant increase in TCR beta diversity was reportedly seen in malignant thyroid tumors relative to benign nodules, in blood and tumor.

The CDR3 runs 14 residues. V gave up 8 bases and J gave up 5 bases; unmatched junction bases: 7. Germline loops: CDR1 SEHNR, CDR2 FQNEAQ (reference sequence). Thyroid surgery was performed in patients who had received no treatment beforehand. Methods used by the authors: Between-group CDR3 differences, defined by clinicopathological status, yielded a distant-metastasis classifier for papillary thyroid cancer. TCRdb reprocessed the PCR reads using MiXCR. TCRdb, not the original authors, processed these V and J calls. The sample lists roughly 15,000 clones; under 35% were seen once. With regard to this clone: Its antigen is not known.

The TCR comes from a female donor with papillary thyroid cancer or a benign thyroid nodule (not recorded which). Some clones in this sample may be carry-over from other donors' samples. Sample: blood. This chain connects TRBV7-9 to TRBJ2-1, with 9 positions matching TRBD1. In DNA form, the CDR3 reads TGTGCCAGCGACAGGGGGACTGTGAACAATGAGCAGTTCTTC. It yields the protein CASDRGTVNNEQFF.